This T cell receptor (beta chain) was retrieved from a study of T cell responses to AZD1222 COVID-19 vaccine. Study results and limitations: The sample set comprised mostly white British donors with more females, and clonal diversity was possibly underestimated. Receipt of two AZD1222 doses was followed by a rise in Spike-specific TCR breadth and depth.

Turning to this clone: Its antigen is as yet unknown.

Libraries were prepared by immunoSEQ multiplex PCR; TCRdb keeps only in-frame clonotypes and omits some of them. The sample includes 150,000 to 200,000 clones, 90% of them seen just once. CDR1 and CDR2 from the germline V gene are ENHRY and SYGVKD. The CDR3 spans 16 residues. The junction had 9 bases not matched to a gene; V was cut back by 3 bases and J by 2 bases. The specimen comprised peripheral blood, sampled on day 0 of AZD1222 vaccination. The origin of this receptor is an adult in good health. The chain uses TRBV10-3 and TRBJ1-2; 7 nucleotides align to TRBD1. This CDR3 is CAISDAGGPQNYGYTF. As DNA, the CDR3 is TGTGCCATCAGTGACGCAGGGGGTCCCCAAAACTATGGCTACACCTTC.